This note documents a single TCR beta chain sequence. The primer mix had 60 Vbeta and 13 Jbeta primers. Only in-frame clones appear in the TCRdb table, and some are missing; sequencing was by immunoSEQ multiplex PCR. The table includes roughly 100,000 clones, around 60% detected once. This CDR3 is 14 amino acids long. CDR1 MGHDK and CDR2 SYGVNS come from the germline V gene. The junction had 7 bases not matched to a gene; V was cut back by 6 bases and J by 7 bases. The data are from a study of cytomegalovirus exposure and HLA in healthy donors. The V and J genes are TRBV25-1 and TRBJ2-1; 9 nucleotides line up with TRBD1. Sequenced input: PBMCs. This receptor was taken from a woman in her forties or fifties in good health and CMV-seronegative. The CDR3 region is CASSLQGARNEQFF. The CDR3 region has the DNA TGTGCCAGCAGCCTACAGGGGGCGCGGAATGAGCAGTTCTTC.